Described below is a single T cell receptor (beta chain) sequence and its context. Its antigen specificity is not known. No base-level quality is on record; no much larger clone is a single base apart. CDR1 and CDR2 were assigned from the germline V gene as MDHEN and SYDVKM. From its cysteine to its valine, the CDR3 spans 13 amino acids. This entry keeps only the CDR3 DNA: 39 bases, framed from base 1. V is shortened by 5 bases, J by 3 bases, and the region joining them spans 11 bases. The CDR3 regions of human TCRbeta chains were analyzed by immunosequencing. From the authors' description of their analysis: Repertoire TCRs were matched against a reference library of SARS-CoV-2-specific TCRs generated with the MIRA antigen-specificity platform. Breadth was defined as the fraction of unique TCRs that were SARS-CoV-2-associated. Depth was defined as the fraction of total T cells that were SARS-CoV-2-associated. Each spike-specific TCR was assigned to its reactive spike region and to a CD4 or CD8 class using the MIRA data. Log10-transformed breadth and depth values were compared by one-way ANOVA with Sidak's multiple comparisons tests. Held by TCRdb, this immuneACCESS table contains in-frame sequences only and omits some clones. Under half of the omission traces to an unresolved V gene where checked; the cause of the rest is unknown. The DNA gave D and trimming, while V, J and clone size come from that table. The sample data list 120,000 to 150,000 clones, and around 86% of these were observed just once. In total, the top ten clones hold roughly 4% of the sample.

The sample originates from a study of T cell responses to AZD1222 COVID-19 vaccine (dated by TCRdb to the early 2020s). About the full investigation: A total of approximately 230 trial participants underwent TCR sequencing, of whom some 210 received two doses of AZD1222 and about 25 received two doses of the MenACWY control vaccine. Trial participants were enrolled by age into subgroups of 18-55, 56-69 and 70-plus years, and around 150, 28 and 57 TCR-sequenced participants, respectively, were included in these subgroups.

What the study reported, not specific to this receptor: The vaccine-associated CD4 TCRs covered the entire spike protein, and the dominant responses fell in regions 160-218 and 743-854. Reportedly, almost half of the unique spike-specific TCRs recognized epitopes lying outside the regions that are mutated in the B.1.351 and B.1.1.7 variants. Most participants were white British and females outnumbered males, and the authors suggested that clonal diversity may have been underestimated. Because no day 14 peak-response samples were available, repertoires were characterized only after the peak T cell response. After two AZD1222 doses, both the breadth and the depth of spike-specific TCRs were significantly higher than at day 0 and than in MenACWY recipients. Conclusions about previously exposed vaccinees were limited because only six or seven AZD1222 recipients were SARS-CoV-2 seropositive at baseline. In the small 56-69-year group, the increase in depth fell short of significance, most likely because of low power.

Interpreted using the paper, the time point label stands for: baseline before first vaccination. The intended sense of this specimen's treatment or condition label: meningococcal conjugate vaccine given as trial control. Vaccinee samples came from UK trials COV001 and COV002, including a single-blind randomized controlled phase 2/3 trial of AZD1222 (ChAdOx1 nCoV-19) in healthy adults. For TCRbeta chain sequencing, PBMC samples were collected from trial participants at day 0 and at day 28 after the second dose. The V and J genes are TRBV28 and TRBJ2-7, with no confident D gene call. Specimen: peripheral blood, collected on day 0 of MenACWY control vaccination. The clonotype originates from an adult in good health. This receptor has the CDR3 CASSPPTHYEQYV. The DNA sequence reads TGTGCCAGCAGTCCTCCGACCCACTACGAGCAGTACGTC.